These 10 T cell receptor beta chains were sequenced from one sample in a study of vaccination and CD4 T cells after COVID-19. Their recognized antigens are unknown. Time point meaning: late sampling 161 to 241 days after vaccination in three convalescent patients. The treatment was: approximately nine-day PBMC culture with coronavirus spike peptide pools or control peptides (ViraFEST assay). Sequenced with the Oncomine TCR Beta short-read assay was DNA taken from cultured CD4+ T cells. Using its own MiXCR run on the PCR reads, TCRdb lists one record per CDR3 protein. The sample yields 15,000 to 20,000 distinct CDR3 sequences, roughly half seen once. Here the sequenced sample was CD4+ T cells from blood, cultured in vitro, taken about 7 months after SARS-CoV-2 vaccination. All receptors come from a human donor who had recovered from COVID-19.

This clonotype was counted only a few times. CDR3 protein: CASRPGQPGETQYF. The CDR3 DNA follows: TGTGCCAGTAGACCCGGGCAACCCGGGGAGACCCAGTACTTC. The rearrangement uses TRBV19 and TRBJ2-5; D is ambiguous. This CDR3 has 14 amino acids. Trimming shortened V by 6 bases and J by 5 bases, and 16 bases separated the two germline ends. Looked up from germline, CDR1 is LNHDA and CDR2 is SQIVND (reference sequence). Full variable domain (remainder filled in from reference TRBV19 and TRBJ2-5): DGGITQSPKYLFRKEGQNVTLSCEQNLNHDAMYWYRQDPGQGLRLIYYSQIVNDFQKGDIAEGYSVSREKKESFPLTVTSAQKNPTAFYLCASRPGQPGETQYFGPGTRLLVL.

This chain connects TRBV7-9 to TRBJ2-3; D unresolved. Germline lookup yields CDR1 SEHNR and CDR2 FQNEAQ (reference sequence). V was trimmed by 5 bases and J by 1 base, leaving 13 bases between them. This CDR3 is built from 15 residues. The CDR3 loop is CASSPRAVGTDTQYF. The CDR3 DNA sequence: TGTGCCAGCAGCCCACGGGCGGTTGGCACAGATACGCAGTATTTT.

The CDR3 bases are TGTGCCAGCAGTCGAAGGGCCTTAAGTATGAACACTGAAGCTTTCTTT. It specifies CASSRRALSMNTEAFF. The V gene is TRBV6-1, the J gene TRBJ1-1, with D unresolved. V lost 5 bases and J 0 bases, leaving 16 bases between the germline ends. Germline V gives CDR1 MNHNS, CDR2 SASEGT. The CDR3 sequence is 16 residues long.

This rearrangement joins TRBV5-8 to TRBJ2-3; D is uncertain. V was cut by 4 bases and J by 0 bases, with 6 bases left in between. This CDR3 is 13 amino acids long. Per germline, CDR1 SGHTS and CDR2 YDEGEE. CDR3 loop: CASSLASTDTQYF. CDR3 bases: TGTGCCAGCAGCCTTGCTAGCACAGATACGCAGTATTTT.

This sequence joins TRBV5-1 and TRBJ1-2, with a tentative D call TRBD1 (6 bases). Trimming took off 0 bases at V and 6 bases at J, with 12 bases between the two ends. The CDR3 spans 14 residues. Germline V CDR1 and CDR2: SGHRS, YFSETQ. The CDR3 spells CASSLGRGPDGYTF. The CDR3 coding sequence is TGCGCCAGCAGCTTGGGTCGGGGGCCGGATGGCTACACCTTC.

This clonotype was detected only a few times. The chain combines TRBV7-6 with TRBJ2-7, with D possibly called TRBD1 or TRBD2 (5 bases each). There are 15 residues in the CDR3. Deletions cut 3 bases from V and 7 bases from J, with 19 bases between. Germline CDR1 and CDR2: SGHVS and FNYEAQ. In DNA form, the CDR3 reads TGTGCCAGCAGCTTTGGGACGGGTTTAGGGGTGGAGCAGTACTTC. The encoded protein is CASSFGTGLGVEQYF.

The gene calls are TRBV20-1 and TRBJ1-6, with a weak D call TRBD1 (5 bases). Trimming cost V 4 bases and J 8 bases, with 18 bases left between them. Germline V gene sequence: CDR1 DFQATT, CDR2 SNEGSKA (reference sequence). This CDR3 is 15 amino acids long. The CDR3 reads CSATKGRADDSPLHF. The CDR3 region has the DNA TGCAGTGCTACCAAGGGCAGGGCCGATGATTCACCCCTCCACTTT.

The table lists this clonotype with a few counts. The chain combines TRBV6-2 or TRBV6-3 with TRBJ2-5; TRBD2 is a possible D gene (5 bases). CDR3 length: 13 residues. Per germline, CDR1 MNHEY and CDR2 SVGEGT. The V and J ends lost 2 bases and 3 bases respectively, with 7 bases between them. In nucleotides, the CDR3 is TGTGCCAGCAGTTACCCCGGGAAAGAGACCCAGTACTTC. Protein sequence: CASSYPGKETQYF.

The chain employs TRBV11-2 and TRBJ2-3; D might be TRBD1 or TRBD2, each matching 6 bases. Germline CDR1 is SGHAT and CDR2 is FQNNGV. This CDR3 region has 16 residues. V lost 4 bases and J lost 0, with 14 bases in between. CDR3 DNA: TGTGCCAGCAGCTGGGGGGCGGGAACTAGCACAGATACGCAGTATTTT. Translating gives CASSWGAGTSTDTQYF.

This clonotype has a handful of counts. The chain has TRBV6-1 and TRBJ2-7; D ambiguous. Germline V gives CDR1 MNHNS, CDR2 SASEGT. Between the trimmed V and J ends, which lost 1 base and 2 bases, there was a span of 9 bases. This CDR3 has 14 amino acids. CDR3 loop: CASSEVFSTYEQYF. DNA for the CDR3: TGTGCCAGCAGTGAAGTTTTCTCGACCTACGAGCAGTACTTC.